The clone carrying this TCR beta chain was seen at least ten times. Its antigen is unidentified. No cell fractionation was done, so the repertoire covers all unsorted peripheral blood T cells. About 500 ng RNA was reverse transcribed with alpha and beta constant-region primers. Separate chain-specific third strand synthesis with multiplexing indices produced the alpha and beta libraries. One entry per CDR3 protein results from TCRdb running MiXCR on the 5' RACE reads. The profile shows tens of thousands of distinct CDR3 sequences, about 8.7% of them singletons. V was trimmed by 0 bases and J by 2 bases, leaving 8 bases between them. This CDR3 has 14 residues. CDR1 and CDR2 (germline): SGHRS, YFSETQ. These data come from a study of HIV-infected patients and healthy controls. Overall study findings and caveats: The seeming recovery of the Gini index after therapy in HIV-infected patients vanished in size-matched data.

The TCR sequence derives from an adult in good health. The V call is TRBV5-1, the J call TRBJ1-1; tentative D call: TRBD1 (5 bases). Sequencing was performed on blood. This CDR3 is CASSLVGGNTEAFF. In DNA, the CDR3 is TGCGCCAGCAGCTTGGTTGGGGGAAACACTGAAGCTTTCTTT. Looking up the rest from reference TRBV5-1 and TRBJ1-1 gives the full variable domain: KAGVTQTPRYLIKTRGQQVTLSCSPISGHRSVSWYQQTPGQGLQFLFEYFSETQRNKGNFPGRFSGRQFSNSRSEMNVSTLELGDSALYLCASSLVGGNTEAFFGQGTRLTVV.